This TCR beta chain was observed in a study of graft-versus-host responses after intestinal transplantation. Study details: All recipients were given anti-thymocyte globulin induction, and tacrolimus and steroids were then administered for 2 to 4 years.

Deletions cut 2 bases from V and 1 base from J, with 18 bases between. In germline, CDR1 is MDHEN, CDR2 SYDVKM. The CDR3 covers 18 residues. Whole-study findings and limits: GvH clones turned up in recipient marrow; some had shown up first in ileum or blood.

Produced via immunoSEQ multiplex PCR; TCRdb's table is partial and in-frame only. The sample shows about 100,000 clones, more than 85% of them seen only once. As to this clone: The antigen is unknown.

This chain connects TRBV28 to TRBJ1-3; D is perhaps TRBD1 (6 bases). This clonotype originated in a human donor who was the organ donor for an intestinal transplant. This specimen consisted of unstimulated CD4+ T cells sorted from spleen or lymph node cells, obtained before transplant. The CDR3 protein is CASSLPRGRGGSGNTIYF. In nucleotides, the CDR3 is TGTGCCAGCAGTTTACCCCGAGGCAGGGGAGGATCTGGAAACACCATATATTTT.